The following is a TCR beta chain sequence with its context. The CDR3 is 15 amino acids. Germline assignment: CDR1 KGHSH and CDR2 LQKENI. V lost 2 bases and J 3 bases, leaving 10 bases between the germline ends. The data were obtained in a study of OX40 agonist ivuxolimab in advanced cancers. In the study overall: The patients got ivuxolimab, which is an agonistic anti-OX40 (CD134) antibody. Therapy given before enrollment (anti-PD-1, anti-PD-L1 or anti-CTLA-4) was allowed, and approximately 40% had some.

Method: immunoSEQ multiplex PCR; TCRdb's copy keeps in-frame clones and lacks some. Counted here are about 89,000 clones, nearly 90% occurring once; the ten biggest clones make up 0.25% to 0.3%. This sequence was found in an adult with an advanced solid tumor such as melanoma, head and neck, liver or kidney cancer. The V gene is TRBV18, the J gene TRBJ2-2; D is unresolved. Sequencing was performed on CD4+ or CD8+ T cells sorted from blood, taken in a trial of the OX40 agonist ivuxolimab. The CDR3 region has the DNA TGTGCCAGCTCACCAAAGGCCGGATACACCGGGGAGCTGTTTTTT. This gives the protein CASSPKAGYTGELFF. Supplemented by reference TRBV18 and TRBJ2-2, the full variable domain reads NAGVMQNPRHLVRRRGQEARLRCSPMKGHSHVYWYRQLPEEGLKFMVYLQKENIIDESGMPKERFSAEFPKEGPSILRIQQVVRGDSAAYFCASSPKAGYTGELFFGEGSRLTVL.